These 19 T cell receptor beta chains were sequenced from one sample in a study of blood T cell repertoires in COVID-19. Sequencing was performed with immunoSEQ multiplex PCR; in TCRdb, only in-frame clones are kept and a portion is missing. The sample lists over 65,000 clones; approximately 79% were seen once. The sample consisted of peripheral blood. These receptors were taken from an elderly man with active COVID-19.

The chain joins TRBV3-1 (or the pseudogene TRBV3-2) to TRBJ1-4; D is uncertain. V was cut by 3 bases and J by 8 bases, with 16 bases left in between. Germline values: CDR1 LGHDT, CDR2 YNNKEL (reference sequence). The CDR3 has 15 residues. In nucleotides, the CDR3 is TGTGCCAGCAGCCATGGCGGATTAGAACTGGAAAAACTGTTTTTT. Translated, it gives CASSHGGLELEKLFF.

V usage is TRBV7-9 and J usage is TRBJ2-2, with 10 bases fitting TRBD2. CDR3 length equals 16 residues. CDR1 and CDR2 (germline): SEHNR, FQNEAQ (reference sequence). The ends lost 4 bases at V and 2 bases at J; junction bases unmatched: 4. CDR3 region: CASSSRTSGNTGELFF. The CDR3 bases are TGTGCCAGCAGCTCCCGGACTAGCGGTAACACCGGGGAGCTGTTTTTT.

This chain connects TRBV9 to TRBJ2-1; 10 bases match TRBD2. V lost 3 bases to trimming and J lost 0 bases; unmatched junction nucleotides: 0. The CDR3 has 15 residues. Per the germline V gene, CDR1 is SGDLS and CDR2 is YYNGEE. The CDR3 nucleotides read TGTGCCAGCAGCGCTAGCGGGAGCTCCTACAATGAGCAGTTCTTC. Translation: CASSASGSSYNEQFF.

As DNA, the CDR3 is TGTGCCAGCAGCTTAGATCCGAACTATGGCTACACCTTC. This translates into CASSLDPNYGYTF. This rearrangement joins TRBV7-2 to TRBJ1-2; D is uncertain. From germline, CDR1 is SGHTA and CDR2 FQGNSA. Trimming left V 1 base short and J 2 bases short, with 5 bases between. This CDR3 spans 13 amino acids.

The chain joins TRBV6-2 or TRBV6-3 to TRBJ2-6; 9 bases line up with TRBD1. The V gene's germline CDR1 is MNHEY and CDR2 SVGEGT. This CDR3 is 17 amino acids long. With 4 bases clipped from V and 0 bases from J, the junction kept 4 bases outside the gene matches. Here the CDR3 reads CASSSGTGFSGANVLTF. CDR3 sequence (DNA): TGTGCCAGCAGTTCCGGGACAGGGTTCTCTGGGGCCAACGTCCTGACTTTC.

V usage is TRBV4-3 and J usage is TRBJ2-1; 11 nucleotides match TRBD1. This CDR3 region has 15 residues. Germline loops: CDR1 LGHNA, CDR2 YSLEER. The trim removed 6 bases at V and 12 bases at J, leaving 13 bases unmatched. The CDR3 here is CASRPSGTGGFRQFF. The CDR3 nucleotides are TGCGCCAGCAGGCCAAGCGGGACAGGGGGATTTAGGCAGTTCTTC.

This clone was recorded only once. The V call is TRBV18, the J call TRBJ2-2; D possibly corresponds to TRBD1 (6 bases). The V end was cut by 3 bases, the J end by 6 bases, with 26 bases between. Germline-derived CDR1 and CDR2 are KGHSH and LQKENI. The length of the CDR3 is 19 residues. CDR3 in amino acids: CASSPGVGALLQGPGELFF. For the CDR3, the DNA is TGTGCCAGCTCACCGGGCGTCGGAGCCCTCCTCCAGGGGCCCGGGGAGCTGTTTTTT.

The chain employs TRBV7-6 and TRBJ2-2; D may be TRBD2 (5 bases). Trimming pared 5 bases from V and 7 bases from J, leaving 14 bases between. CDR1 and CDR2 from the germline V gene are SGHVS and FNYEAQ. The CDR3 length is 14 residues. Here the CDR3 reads CASSQATAGGELFF. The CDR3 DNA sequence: TGTGCCAGCAGCCAAGCGACCGCGGGCGGGGAGCTGTTTTTT.

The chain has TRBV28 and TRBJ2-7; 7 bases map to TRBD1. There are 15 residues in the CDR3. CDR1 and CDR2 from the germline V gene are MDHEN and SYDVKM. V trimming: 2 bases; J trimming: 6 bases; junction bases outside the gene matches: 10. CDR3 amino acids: CASSLDPARGLEQYF. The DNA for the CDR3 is TGTGCCAGCAGTTTAGACCCCGCTAGGGGGCTCGAGCAGTACTTC.

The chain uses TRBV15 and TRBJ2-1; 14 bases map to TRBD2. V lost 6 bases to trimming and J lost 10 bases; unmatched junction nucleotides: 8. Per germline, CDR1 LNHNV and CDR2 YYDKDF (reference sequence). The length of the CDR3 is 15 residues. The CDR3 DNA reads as TGTGCCACCAGTCCGACTAGCGGGAGGGCCCACGAGCAGTTCTTC. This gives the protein CATSPTSGRAHEQFF. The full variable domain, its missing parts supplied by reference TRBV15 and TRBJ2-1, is DAMVIQNPRYQVTQFGKPVTLSCSQTLNHNVMYWYQQKSSQAPKLLFHYYDKDFNNEADTPDNFQSRRPNTSFCFLDIRSPGLGDTAMYLCATSPTSGRAHEQFFGPGTRLTVL.

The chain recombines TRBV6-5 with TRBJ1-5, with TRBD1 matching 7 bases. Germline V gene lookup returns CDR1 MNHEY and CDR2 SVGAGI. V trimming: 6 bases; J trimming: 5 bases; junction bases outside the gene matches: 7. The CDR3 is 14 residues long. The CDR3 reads CASRRQGEYQPQHF. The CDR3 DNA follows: TGTGCCAGCAGACGTCAGGGGGAATATCAGCCCCAGCATTTT.

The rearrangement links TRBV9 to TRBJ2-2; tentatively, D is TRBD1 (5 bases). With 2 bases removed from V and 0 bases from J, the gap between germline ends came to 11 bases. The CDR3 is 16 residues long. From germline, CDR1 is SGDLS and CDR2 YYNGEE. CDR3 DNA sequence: TGTGCCAGCAGCGTCGGACACAGATCGAACACCGGGGAGCTGTTTTTT. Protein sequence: CASSVGHRSNTGELFF. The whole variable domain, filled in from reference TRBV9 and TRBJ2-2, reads DSGVTQTPKHLITATGQRVTLRCSPRSGDLSVYWYQQSLDQGLQFLIQYYNGEERAKGNILERFSAQQFPDLHSELNLSSLELGDSALYFCASSVGHRSNTGELFFGEGSRLTVL.

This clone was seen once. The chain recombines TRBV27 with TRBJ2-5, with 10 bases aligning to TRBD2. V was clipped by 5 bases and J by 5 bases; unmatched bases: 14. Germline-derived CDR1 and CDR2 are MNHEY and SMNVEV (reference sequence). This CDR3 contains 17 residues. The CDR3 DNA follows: TGTGCCAGCAGTCAAAGCGGGAGGGCCGTCATCTGGGAGACCCAGTACTTC. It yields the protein CASSQSGRAVIWETQYF.

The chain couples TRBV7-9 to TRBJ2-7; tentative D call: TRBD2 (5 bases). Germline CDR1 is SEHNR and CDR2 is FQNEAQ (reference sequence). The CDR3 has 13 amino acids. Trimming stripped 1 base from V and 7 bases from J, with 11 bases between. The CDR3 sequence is CASSLDAGREQYF. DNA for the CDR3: TGTGCCAGCAGCTTAGATGCGGGTCGAGAGCAGTACTTC. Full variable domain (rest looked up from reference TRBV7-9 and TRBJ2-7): DTGVSQNPRHKITKRGQNVTFRCDPISEHNRLYWYRQTLGQGPEFLTYFQNEAQLEKSRLLSDRFSAERPKGSFSTLEIQRTEQGDSAMYLCASSLDAGREQYFGPGTRLTVT.

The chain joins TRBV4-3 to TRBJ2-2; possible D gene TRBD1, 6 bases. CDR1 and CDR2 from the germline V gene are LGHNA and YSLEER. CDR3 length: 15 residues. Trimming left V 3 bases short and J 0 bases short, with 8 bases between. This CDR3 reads CASSQGAANTGELFF. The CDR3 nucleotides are TGCGCCAGCAGCCAGGGGGCCGCGAACACCGGGGAGCTGTTTTTT.

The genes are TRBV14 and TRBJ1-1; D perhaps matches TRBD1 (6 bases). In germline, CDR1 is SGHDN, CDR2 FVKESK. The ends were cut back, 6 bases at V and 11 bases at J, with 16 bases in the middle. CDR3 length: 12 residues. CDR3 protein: CASSSSGVLAFF. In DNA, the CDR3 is TGTGCCAGCAGTTCGTCAGGGGTGCTGGCTTTCTTT. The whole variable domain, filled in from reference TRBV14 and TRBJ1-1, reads EAGVTQFPSHSVIEKGQTVTLRCDPISGHDNLYWYRRVMGKEIKFLLHFVKESKQDESGMPNNRFLAERTGGTYSTLKVQPAELEDSGVYFCASSSSGVLAFFGQGTRLTVV.

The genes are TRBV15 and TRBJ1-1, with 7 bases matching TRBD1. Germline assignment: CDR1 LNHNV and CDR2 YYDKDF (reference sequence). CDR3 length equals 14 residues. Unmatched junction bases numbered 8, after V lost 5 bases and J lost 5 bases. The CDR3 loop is CATSAPFRGTEAFF. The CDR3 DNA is TGTGCCACCAGCGCGCCTTTCAGGGGGACTGAAGCTTTCTTT.

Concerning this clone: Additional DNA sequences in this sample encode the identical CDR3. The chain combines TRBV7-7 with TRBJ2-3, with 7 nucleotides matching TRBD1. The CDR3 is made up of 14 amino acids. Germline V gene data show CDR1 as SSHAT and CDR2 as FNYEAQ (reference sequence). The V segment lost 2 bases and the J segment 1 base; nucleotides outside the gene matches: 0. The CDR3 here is CASSLTGGTDTQYF. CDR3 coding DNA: TGTGCCAGCAGCTTAACAGGGGGCACAGATACGCAGTATTTT. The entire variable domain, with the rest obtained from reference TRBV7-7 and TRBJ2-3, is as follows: GAGVSQSPRYKVTKRGQDVTLRCDPISSHATLYWYQQALGQGPEFLTYFNYEAQPDKSGLPSDRFSAERPEGSISTLTIQRTEQRDSAMYRCASSLTGGTDTQYFGPGTRLTVL.

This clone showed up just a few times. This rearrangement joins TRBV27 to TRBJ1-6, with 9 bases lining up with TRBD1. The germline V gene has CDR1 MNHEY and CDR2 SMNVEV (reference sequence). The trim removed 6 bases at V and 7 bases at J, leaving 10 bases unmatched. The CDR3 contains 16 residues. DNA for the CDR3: TGTGCCAGCAGGAGACCAGGACAGGGGTCGAATTCACCCCTCCACTTT. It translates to CASRRPGQGSNSPLHF.